The sequence of this T cell receptor beta chain was determined in a study of CD8 T cells in Susac syndrome. Study findings and constraints: In Susac syndrome, the CD4+ T cell repertoires did not show clonal expansion.

Reverse transcription of roughly 0.5 to 1 ug RNA used random hexamers. TCRdb fed the immunoSEQ multiplex PCR reads into MiXCR, producing one record per CDR3 protein. This table has some 180,000 distinct CDR3 sequences, around nine tenths appearing once. CDR1 is SGHRS and CDR2 is YFSETQ in the germline V gene. This CDR3 has 15 amino acids. With V trimmed by 4 bases and J by 5 bases, 12 bases remained unmatched. Details on this clonotype: Its antigen remains unknown.

The chain uses TRBV5-1 and TRBJ2-7; 7 bases are a match to TRBD2. This clonotype was sampled from a human donor with Susac syndrome. The sequenced sample consisted of CD4+ T cells from PBMCs. As DNA, the CDR3 is TGCGCCAGCAGCCCAGTAACTGGGGGGGGAGACGAGCAGTACTTC. Its translation: CASSPVTGGGDEQYF.